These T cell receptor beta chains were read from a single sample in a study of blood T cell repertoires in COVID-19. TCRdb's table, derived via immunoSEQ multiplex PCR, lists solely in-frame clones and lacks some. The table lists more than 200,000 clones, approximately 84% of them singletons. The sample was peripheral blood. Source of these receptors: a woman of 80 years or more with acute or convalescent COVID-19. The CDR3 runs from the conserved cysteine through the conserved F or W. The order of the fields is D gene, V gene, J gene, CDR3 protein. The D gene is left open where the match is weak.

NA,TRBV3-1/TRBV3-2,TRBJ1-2,CASSQDEQVYGYTF
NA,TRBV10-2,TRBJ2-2,CASSESSGGGTGELFF
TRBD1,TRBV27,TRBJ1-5,CASRQGAEQPQHF
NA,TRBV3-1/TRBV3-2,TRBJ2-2,CASSYYREPGELFF
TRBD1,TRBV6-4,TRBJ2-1,CASSERQGGTSEQFF
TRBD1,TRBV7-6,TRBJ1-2,CASSLRQGRNYGYTF
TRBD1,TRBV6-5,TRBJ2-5,CASSSSQGAWEETQYF
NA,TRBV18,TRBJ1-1,CASSPLPGQWNTEAFF
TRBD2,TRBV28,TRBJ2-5,CASSGAGGPVETQYF
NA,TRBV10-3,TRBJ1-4,CAISESFGGANEKLFF
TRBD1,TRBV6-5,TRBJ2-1,CASRPGQGAYNEQFF
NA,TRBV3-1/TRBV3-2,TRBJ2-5,CASAGVETQYF
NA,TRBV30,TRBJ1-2,CAWSVVAGAGYTF
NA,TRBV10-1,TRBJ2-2,CATPWWGGAGELFF
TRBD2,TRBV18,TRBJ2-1,CASSTTGTSSYNEQFF
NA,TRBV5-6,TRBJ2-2,CASSLDRNTGELFF
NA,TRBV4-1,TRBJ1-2,CASSRQNSNYGYTF
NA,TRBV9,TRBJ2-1,CASSEAGEAYNEQFF
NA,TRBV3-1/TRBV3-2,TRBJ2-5,CASSQGTFQETQYF
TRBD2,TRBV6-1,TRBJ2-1,CASSENRASGRRNEQFF
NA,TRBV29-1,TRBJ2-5,CSDDAGRETQYF
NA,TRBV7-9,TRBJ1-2,CASSLVGPTGTNGYTF
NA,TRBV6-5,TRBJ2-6,CASSYTGSGANVLTF
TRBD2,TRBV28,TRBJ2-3,CASSSERSSGALGTDTQYF
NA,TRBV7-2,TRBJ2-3,CASSLGDPRYTQYF
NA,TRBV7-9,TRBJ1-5,CASSLWLTGINQPQHF
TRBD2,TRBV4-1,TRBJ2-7,CASSLGLAVVYEQYF
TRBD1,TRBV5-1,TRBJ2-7,CASSLEGQGVYEQYF
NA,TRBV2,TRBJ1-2,CAIYGGVTNYGYTF
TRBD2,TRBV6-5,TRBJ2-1,CASSSSGADYNEQFF
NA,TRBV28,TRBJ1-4,CASSQQGTSNEKLFF
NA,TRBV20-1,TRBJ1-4,CSADRNEKLFF
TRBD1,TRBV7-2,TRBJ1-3,CASSLQTGGGAGNTIYF
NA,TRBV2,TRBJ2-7,CASRRYEQYF
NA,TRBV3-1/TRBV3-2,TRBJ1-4,CASSQGGGAEKLFF
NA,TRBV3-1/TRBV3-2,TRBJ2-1,CASSQGTMGEQFF
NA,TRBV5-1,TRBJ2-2,CASSSTANTGELFF
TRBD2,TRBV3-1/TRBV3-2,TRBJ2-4,CASSQLAGAEVYF
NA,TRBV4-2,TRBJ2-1,CASSPPVGEQFF
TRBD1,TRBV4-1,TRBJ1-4,CASSQVDRGLVATNEKLFF
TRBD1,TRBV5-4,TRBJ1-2,CASSSIAGTGYGYTF
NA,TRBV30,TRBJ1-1,CAWQGWTEAFF
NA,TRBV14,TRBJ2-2,CASSQSKPTGELFF
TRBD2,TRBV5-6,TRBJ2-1,CASSLVLAGRRGNEQFF
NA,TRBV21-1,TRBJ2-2,CASSKGPGTHTGELFF
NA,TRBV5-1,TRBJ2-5,CASSLATPYGETQYF
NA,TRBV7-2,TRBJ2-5,CASSPDGGLWETQYF
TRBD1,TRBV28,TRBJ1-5,CASRSPLGGLNQPQHF
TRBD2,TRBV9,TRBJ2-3,CASSVEGRGNTDTQYF